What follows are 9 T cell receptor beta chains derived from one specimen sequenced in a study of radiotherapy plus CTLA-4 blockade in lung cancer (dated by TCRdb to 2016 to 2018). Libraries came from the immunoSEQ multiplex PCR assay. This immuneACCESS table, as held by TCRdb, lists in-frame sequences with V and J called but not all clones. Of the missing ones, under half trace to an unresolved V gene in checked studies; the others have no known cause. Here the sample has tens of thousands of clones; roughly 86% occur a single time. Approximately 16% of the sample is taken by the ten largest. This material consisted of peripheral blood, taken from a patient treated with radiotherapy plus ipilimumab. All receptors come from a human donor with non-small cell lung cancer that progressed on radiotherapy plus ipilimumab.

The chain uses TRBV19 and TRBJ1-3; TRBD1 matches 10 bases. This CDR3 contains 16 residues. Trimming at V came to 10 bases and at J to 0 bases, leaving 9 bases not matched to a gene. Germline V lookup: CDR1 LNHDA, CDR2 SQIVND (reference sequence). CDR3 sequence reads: CATQRTGGVSGNTIYF. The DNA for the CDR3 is TGTGCCACACAACGGACAGGGGGAGTCTCTGGAAACACCATATATTTT.

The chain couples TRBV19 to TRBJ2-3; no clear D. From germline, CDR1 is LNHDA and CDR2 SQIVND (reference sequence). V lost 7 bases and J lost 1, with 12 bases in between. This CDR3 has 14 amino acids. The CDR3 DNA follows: TGTGCCAGTATAACACGTAGCTGCACAGATACGCAGTATTTT. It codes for CASITRSCTDTQYF.

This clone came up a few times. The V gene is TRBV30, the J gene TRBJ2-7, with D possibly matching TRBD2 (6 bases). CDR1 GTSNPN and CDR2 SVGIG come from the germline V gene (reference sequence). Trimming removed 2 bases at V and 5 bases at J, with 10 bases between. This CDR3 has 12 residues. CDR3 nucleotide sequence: TGTGCCTGGAGTTGGAGGGGCGACGAGCAGTACTTC. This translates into CAWSWRGDEQYF. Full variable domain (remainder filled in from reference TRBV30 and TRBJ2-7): SQTIHQWPATLVQPVGSPLSLECTVEGTSNPNLYWYRQAAGRGLQLLFYSVGIGQISSEVPQNLSASRPQDRQFILSSKKLLLSDSGFYLCAWSWRGDEQYFGPGTRLTVT.

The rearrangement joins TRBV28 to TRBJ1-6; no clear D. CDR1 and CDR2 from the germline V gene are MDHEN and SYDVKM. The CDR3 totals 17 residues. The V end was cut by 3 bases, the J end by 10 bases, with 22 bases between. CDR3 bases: TGTGCCAGCAGTTTCGTTAGTCGGGGTTTGGTTCACTCACCCCTCCACTTT. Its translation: CASSFVSRGLVHSPLHF.

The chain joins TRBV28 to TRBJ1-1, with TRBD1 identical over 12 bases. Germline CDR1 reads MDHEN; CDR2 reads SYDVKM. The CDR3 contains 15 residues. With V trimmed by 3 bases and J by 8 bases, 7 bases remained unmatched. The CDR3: CASSFAGQGAREAFF. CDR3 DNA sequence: TGTGCCAGCAGTTTTGCGGGACAGGGGGCGAGGGAAGCTTTCTTT.

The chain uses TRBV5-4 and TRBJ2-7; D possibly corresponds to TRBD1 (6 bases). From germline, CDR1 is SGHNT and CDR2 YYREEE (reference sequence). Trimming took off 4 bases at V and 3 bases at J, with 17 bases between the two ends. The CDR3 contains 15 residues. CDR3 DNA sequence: TGTGCCAGCAGCCAGGAGACAGGAAAAAGCTACGAGCAGTACTTC. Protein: CASSQETGKSYEQYF. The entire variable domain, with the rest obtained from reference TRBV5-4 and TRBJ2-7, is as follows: ETGVTQSPTHLIKTRGQQVTLRCSSQSGHNTVSWYQQALGQGPQFIFQYYREEENGRGNFPPRFSGLQFPNYSSELNVNALELDDSALYLCASSQETGKSYEQYFGPGTRLTVT.

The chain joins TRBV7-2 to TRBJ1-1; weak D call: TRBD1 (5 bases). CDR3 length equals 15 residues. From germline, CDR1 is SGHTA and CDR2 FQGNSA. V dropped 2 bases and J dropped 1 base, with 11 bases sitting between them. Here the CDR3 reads CASSLSWGQNTEAFF. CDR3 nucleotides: TGTGCCAGCAGCTTAAGTTGGGGCCAGAACACTGAAGCTTTCTTT.

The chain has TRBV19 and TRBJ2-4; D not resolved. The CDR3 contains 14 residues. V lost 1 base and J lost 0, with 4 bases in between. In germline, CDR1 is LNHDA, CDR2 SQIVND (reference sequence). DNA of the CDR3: TGTGCCAGTAGTATAGCTCTAGCCAAAAACATTCAGTACTTC. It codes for CASSIALAKNIQYF.

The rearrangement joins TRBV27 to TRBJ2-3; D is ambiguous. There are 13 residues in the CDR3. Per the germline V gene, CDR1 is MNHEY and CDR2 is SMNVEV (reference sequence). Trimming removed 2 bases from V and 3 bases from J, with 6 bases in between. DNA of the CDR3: TGTGCCAGCAGTTTAATGGGTACAGATACGCAGTATTTT. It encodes CASSLMGTDTQYF.